This T cell receptor (beta chain) was identified during a study of T-cell memory formation after mild COVID-19. Study-wide background: Largely donor-specific TCR clusters were found.

This clonotype came up a few times. Antigen unknown. TCRdb ran MiXCR on the 5' RACE reads and lists one entry per CDR3 protein. Of a few hundred thousand distinct CDR3 sequences listed, about 27% are singletons. Overall study findings and caveats: Clones shrinking between day 15 and 85 showed a balanced CD4/CD8 split, and those that grew later tilted toward CD4+.

Germline values: CDR1 MNHEY, CDR2 SVGEGT. After removal of 6 bases from V and 0 bases from J, the junction contained 21 bases not matched to a gene. The CDR3 runs to 22 residues. This TCR was recovered from an adult woman who had mild COVID-19 (a few samples of this study predate the infection). Cell type and time point are not known. V and J are TRBV6-2 or TRBV6-3 and TRBJ2-1, with 12 bases fitting TRBD2. What was sequenced was PBMCs or a T cell subset sorted from them (not recorded which). CDR3 residues: CASSHRTKTSGGGLSSYNEQFF. For the CDR3, the DNA is TGTGCCAGCAGCCACCGAACGAAGACTAGCGGGGGCGGCCTGAGCTCCTACAATGAGCAGTTCTTC.